A single sample is the source of the 20 T cell receptor beta chains below, sequenced in a study of T cell responses to AZD1222 COVID-19 vaccine (dated by TCRdb to the early 2020s). Preparation of the library involved the immunoSEQ multiplex PCR assay. The table comes from immuneACCESS by way of TCRdb, which keeps in-frame sequences with V and J called. Part of the clones is missing from these tables; in studies checked, under half for an unresolved V gene and the rest for unknown reasons. Across this sample there are 150,000 to 200,000 clones, with more than 80% seen only once. Around 5.8% of the sample is in the top ten clones. This specimen's time point label, per the study, means: baseline before first vaccination. Sample: peripheral blood, taken on day 0 of AZD1222 vaccination. The source is an adult in good health.

The J gene is TRBJ2-7, the V gene TRBV19, with a possible D match to TRBD1 (5 bases). This CDR3 comprises 14 residues. Germline values: CDR1 LNHDA, CDR2 SQIVND (reference sequence). With 2 bases removed from V and 3 bases from J, the gap between germline ends came to 11 bases. CDR3 sequence: CASSIIPGNYEQYF. CDR3 nucleotide sequence: TGTGCCAGTAGTATAATCCCAGGGAACTACGAGCAGTACTTC.

The rearrangement uses TRBV19 and TRBJ1-4; 12 bases line up with TRBD1. From germline, CDR1 is LNHDA and CDR2 SQIVND (reference sequence). The CDR3 sequence is 17 residues long. The trim removed 7 bases at V and 8 bases at J, leaving 14 bases unmatched. The CDR3 reads CASTPGQGARSSEKLFF. Here the CDR3 DNA reads TGTGCCAGTACTCCGGGACAGGGGGCGCGGAGTAGCGAAAAACTGTTTTTT.

The J gene is TRBJ1-6, the V gene TRBV19, with D perhaps matching TRBD1 (5 bases). The V gene lost 6 bases and the J gene lost 10 bases, with 16 bases spanning the gap. This CDR3 is 14 amino acids long. Germline V CDR1 and CDR2: LNHDA, SQIVND (reference sequence). The CDR3 loop is CASSGDGLGSPLHF. The CDR3 DNA reads as TGTGCCAGTAGCGGGGACGGCCTGGGGTCACCCCTCCACTTT.

The chain is built from TRBV11-2 and TRBJ1-1; D is unresolved. With 6 bases removed from V and 0 bases from J, the gap between germline ends came to 8 bases. Germline V gives CDR1 SGHAT, CDR2 FQNNGV. CDR3 length equals 13 residues. As DNA, the CDR3 is TGTGCCAGCAGTAACTCTCTGAACACTGAAGCTTTCTTT. Its protein product is CASSNSLNTEAFF. The variable domain in full, completed from reference TRBV11-2 and TRBJ1-1, reads EAGVAQSPRYKIIEKRQSVAFWCNPISGHATLYWYQQILGQGPKLLIQFQNNGVVDDSQLPKDRFSAERLKGVDSTLKIQPAKLEDSAVYLCASSNSLNTEAFFGQGTRLTVV.

Written as DNA, the CDR3 is TGTGCCAGCAGCTCCCGGGCTAGCGGGTTCTACAATGAGCAGTTCTTC. Translating it yields CASSSRASGFYNEQFF. The rearrangement uses TRBV7-2 and TRBJ2-1; 8 nucleotides agree with TRBD2. V was pared by 4 bases and J by 3 bases, with 8 bases of the junction left unmatched. There are 16 residues in the CDR3. Germline CDR1 and CDR2: SGHTA and FQGNSA.

The V call is TRBV30, the J call TRBJ1-2; possibly TRBD1 for D (6 bases). CDR1 and CDR2 from the germline V gene are GTSNPN and SVGIG (reference sequence). This CDR3 is 12 amino acids long. The V end was cut by 2 bases, the J end by 4 bases, with 8 bases between. CDR3: CAWSTGRYGYTF. DNA for the CDR3: TGTGCCTGGAGTACAGGGCGCTATGGCTACACCTTC. Combining the CDR3 with reference TRBV30 and TRBJ1-2 gives the whole variable domain SQTIHQWPATLVQPVGSPLSLECTVEGTSNPNLYWYRQAAGRGLQLLFYSVGIGQISSEVPQNLSASRPQDRQFILSSKKLLLSDSGFYLCAWSTGRYGYTFGSGTRLTVV.

The genes are TRBV18 and TRBJ2-1, with a weak D call TRBD1 (6 bases). Germline lookup yields CDR1 KGHSH and CDR2 LQKENI. CDR3 size: 16 residues. Between the trimmed V and J ends, which lost 4 bases and 0 bases, there was a span of 13 bases. The CDR3 here is CASSQQGQSSYNEQFF. The CDR3 DNA follows: TGTGCCAGCTCACAACAGGGCCAGAGCTCCTACAATGAGCAGTTCTTC.

The rearrangement joins TRBV11-2 to TRBJ1-2, with D possibly TRBD1 on 6 matching bases. The V end was cut by 5 bases, the J end by 4 bases, with 17 bases between. The germline V gene encodes CDR1 SGHAT and CDR2 FQNNGV. CDR3 length: 15 residues. The CDR3 loop is CASSPPQGHGYGYTF. The CDR3 bases are TGTGCCAGCAGCCCCCCTCAGGGGCACGGCTATGGCTACACCTTC.

The gene calls are TRBV5-6 and TRBJ1-2; D perhaps matches TRBD1 (6 bases). This CDR3 is 12 amino acids long. CDR1 SGHDT and CDR2 YYEEEE come from the germline V gene. V was clipped by 3 bases and J by 4 bases, with 7 bases between them. In DNA, the CDR3 is TGTGCCAGCAGCTCACAGGGCTATGGCTACACCTTC. It codes for CASSSQGYGYTF.

This clone has a single count. The chain carries TRBV18 and TRBJ2-7, with a tentative D call TRBD2 (6 bases). This CDR3 comprises 13 residues. V dropped 4 bases and J dropped 3 bases, with 10 bases sitting between them. Germline V lookup: CDR1 KGHSH, CDR2 LQKENI. The CDR3, as DNA: TGTGCCAGCTCACGCGGGACCTACTACGAGCAGTACTTC. Translation: CASSRGTYYEQYF.

This rearrangement joins TRBV11-2 to TRBJ1-4; TRBD1 aligns across 7 bases. CDR1 is SGHAT and CDR2 is FQNNGV in the germline V gene. Trimming removed 3 bases from V and 8 bases from J; junction bases left unmatched: 9. The CDR3 totals 15 residues. The CDR3 spells CASSFRGRGGEKLFF. The CDR3 DNA reads as TGTGCCAGCAGCTTTCGTGGCAGGGGGGGAGAAAAACTGTTTTTT.

The genes are TRBV3-1 (or the pseudogene TRBV3-2) and TRBJ1-5; D is uncertain. This CDR3 contains 13 residues. V dropped 0 bases and J dropped 3 bases, with 3 bases sitting between them. The germline V gene has CDR1 LGHDT and CDR2 YNNKEL (reference sequence). The CDR3 sequence is CASSQDHNQPQHF. The CDR3 coding sequence is TGTGCCAGCAGCCAAGATCACAATCAGCCCCAGCATTTT.

The chain is built from TRBV7-9 and TRBJ1-1; D remains ambiguous. CDR1 is SEHNR and CDR2 is FQNEAQ in the germline V gene (reference sequence). This CDR3 contains 12 residues. With 5 bases removed from V and 3 bases from J, the gap between germline ends came to 7 bases. CDR3 residues: CASSPTHTEAFF. CDR3 DNA: TGTGCCAGCAGCCCCACCCACACTGAAGCTTTCTTT.

The V and J genes are TRBV25-1 and TRBJ1-6, with D perhaps matching TRBD1 (6 bases). The germline V gene encodes CDR1 MGHDK and CDR2 SYGVNS. The CDR3 contains 14 residues. The V gene lost 8 bases and the J gene lost 7 bases, with 15 bases spanning the gap. The CDR3 DNA sequence: TGTGCCAGCTCTCAGGGGTTGGGAAATTCACCCCTCCACTTT. Protein product: CASSQGLGNSPLHF.

This CDR3 reads CASSQERAVNSPLHF. CDR3 in DNA: TGTGCCAGCAGCCAAGAGAGGGCGGTTAATTCACCCCTCCACTTT. The V gene is TRBV3-1 (or the pseudogene TRBV3-2), the J gene TRBJ1-6; D unresolved. Germline V gives CDR1 LGHDT, CDR2 YNNKEL (reference sequence). Trimming took off 0 bases at V and 6 bases at J, with 9 bases between the two ends. The CDR3 loop spans 15 amino acids.

This chain joins TRBV7-9 and TRBJ1-5, with TRBD1 as a possible D gene (5 bases). Germline V lookup: CDR1 SEHNR, CDR2 FQNEAQ (reference sequence). With 0 bases removed from V and 4 bases from J, the gap between germline ends came to 13 bases. The CDR3 is 16 amino acids. The CDR3 reads CASSLAGGRGNQPQHF. CDR3 DNA sequence: TGTGCCAGCAGCTTAGCCGGGGGAAGGGGAAATCAGCCCCAGCATTTT.

The chain employs TRBV7-2 and TRBJ2-7; D gene uncertain. The CDR3 spans 13 residues. Trimming removed 8 bases from V and 1 base from J, with 12 bases in between. Germline V gene sequence: CDR1 SGHTA, CDR2 FQGNSA. CDR3 nucleotides: TGTGCCAGCCACGAGGCCGATTCCTACGAGCAGTACTTC. Its translation is CASHEADSYEQYF.

Remarks on this clone: One end of the junction varies from germline; a read error may be responsible. The chain links TRBV7-7 to TRBJ2-2; D is unresolved. The CDR3 extends over 14 amino acids. CDR1 is SSHAT, CDR2 FNYEAQ, per germline (reference sequence). CDR3: CASSPRWYTGELFF. The CDR3 DNA reads TGTGCTAGCAGCCCAAGGTGGTACACCGGGGAGCTGTTTTTT.

The V gene is TRBV18, the J gene TRBJ2-5; perhaps TRBD1 as D (7 bases). The V and J ends lost 0 bases and 4 bases respectively, with 12 bases between them. The CDR3 runs 15 residues. Germline loops: CDR1 KGHSH, CDR2 LQKENI. CDR3 coding DNA: TGTGCCAGCTCACCACCGGGGCAGGGGGGAGAGACCCAGTACTTC. Translation: CASSPPGQGGETQYF.

The rearrangement joins TRBV7-8 to TRBJ1-2; D unresolved. Deletions cut 0 bases from V and 8 bases from J, with 10 bases between. The CDR3 spans 13 residues. The germline V gene encodes CDR1 SGHVS and CDR2 FQNEAQ. CDR3 sequence reads: CASSLAGESGYTF. The CDR3 DNA sequence: TGTGCCAGCAGCTTAGCGGGCGAGTCGGGCTACACCTTC.